These T cell receptor beta chains were read from a single sample in a study of post-analysis software for immune sequencing data. TCRdb fed the PCR reads into MiXCR, producing one record per CDR3 protein. The sample carries about 770,000 distinct CDR3 sequences, 35% to 55% recorded once. Source material: blood. The origin of the receptors is a girl between 5 and 17 years old with multiple sclerosis. Each CDR3 is given with its conserved first and last residue. The D gene is left open where the match is weak. For some rows the clone size is stated as once, few or many, or as a class when expanded; others skip it.

size	V	J	D	DNA	CDR3
few	TRBV6-1	TRBJ2-1	.	TGTGCCAGCAGTGAAGTCGGCACCTGGATGAATGAGCAGTTCTTC	CASSEVGTWMNEQFF
.	TRBV25-1	TRBJ2-1	TRBD2	TGTGCCAGCAGTGAATTGGGTCTAGCGGGATTCTACAATGAGCAGTTCTTC	CASSELGLAGFYNEQFF
many	TRBV12-3/TRBV12-4	TRBJ1-2	TRBD1	TGTGCCAGCAGCCCGGGACAGGGCCATGGCTACACCTTC	CASSPGQGHGYTF
few	TRBV6-5	TRBJ2-3	TRBD2	TGTGCCAGCAGTTCTAGCGGGGGTCGGGATACGCAGTATTTT	CASSSSGGRDTQYF
few	TRBV5-1	TRBJ2-3	.	TGCGCCAGCAGCCCGACACAAGAAGGTACAGATACGCAGTATTTT	CASSPTQEGTDTQYF
.	TRBV3-1	TRBJ2-5	.	TGTGCCAGCAGCCAAGAGCCCGGGATCAATCAAGAGACCCAGTACTTC	CASSQEPGINQETQYF
.	TRBV6-1	TRBJ1-5	.	TGTGCCAGCAGTGCGTACTCACAGGTCAATCAGCCCCAGCATTTT	CASSAYSQVNQPQHF
.	TRBV7-3	TRBJ2-5	.	TGTGCCAGCAGCTTAACGGGAGGACAGTCTGGGGAGCAGTACTTC	CASSLTGGQSGEQYF
few	TRBV25-1	TRBJ2-3	.	TGTGCCAGCAGTGAGTTGGGGGCTAGCACAGATACGCAGTATTTT	CASSELGASTDTQYF
.	TRBV7-2	TRBJ2-4	TRBD2	TGTGCCAGCAGCTTAGCCTCTAGCGGGGTCAAAAACATTCAGTACTTC	CASSLASSGVKNIQYF
few	TRBV5-1	TRBJ2-7	TRBD1	TGCGCCAGCAGCTTATACCCGGGACAGGGGATCTACGAGCAGTACTTC	CASSLYPGQGIYEQYF
.	TRBV20-1	TRBJ2-1	TRBD1	TGCAGTGCCACCCTACCGGGACAGGTCACTAATGAGCAGTTCTTC	CSATLPGQVTNEQFF